These T cell receptor beta chains were read from a single sample in a study of cytomegalovirus exposure and HLA in healthy donors. The data were produced by immunoSEQ multiplex PCR, yet TCRdb's version contains in-frame clones alone and is incomplete. The table records roughly 100,000 clones, over 65% of them present only once. The specimen sequenced was PBMCs. The origin of the receptors is a woman in her thirties or forties in good health and CMV-seronegative. Each CDR3 is given with its conserved first and last residue. Only some rows state a clone size, as once, few, many or a class for expanded clones.

J gene	V gene	clone size	CDR3 protein
TRBJ2-1	TRBV9	-	CASSRAGTGYNEQFF
TRBJ1-1	TRBV7-3	-	CASSPNTGQNTEAFF
TRBJ2-2	TRBV6-1	-	CASKGTPNTGELFF
TRBJ2-1	TRBV11-2	few	CASSLAASGASYNEQFF
TRBJ1-5	TRBV10-3	-	CAISESPQGTGASTGSNQPQHF
TRBJ2-3	TRBV27	few	CASSLVARTDTQYF
TRBJ1-1	TRBV18	-	CASSSGNTEAFF
TRBJ2-1	TRBV7-6	-	CASSSRFRGSSYNEQFF
TRBJ1-3	TRBV5-1	once	CASSLGVFWGNTIYF
TRBJ2-1	TRBV19	-	CATSGTSVDNEQFF
TRBJ2-7	TRBV19	-	CASSSGQGYSYEQYF
TRBJ2-7	TRBV11-3	-	CASSLFRGVGTYEQYF
TRBJ1-6	TRBV4-1	-	CASSQETGSSYNSPLHF
TRBJ2-7	TRBV28	-	CASSLILFSREQYF
TRBJ2-2	TRBV5-4	-	CASSLAGDRTRTGELFF
TRBJ1-2	TRBV6-6	-	CASSPPGERYGYTF
TRBJ2-1	TRBV29-1	-	CSVQGEQFF
TRBJ1-2	TRBV7-9	-	CASSFGTGALYYGYTF
TRBJ1-1	TRBV19	-	CASSFRGEGTEAFF
TRBJ1-3	TRBV5-1	-	CASSPTGNGNTIYF
TRBJ2-7	TRBV15	-	CATSRFSGSSYEQYF
TRBJ2-3	TRBV9	-	CASSAGVSGDTQYF
TRBJ2-7	TRBV6-5	few	CASSYSSGSSEQYF
TRBJ2-3	TRBV19	-	CASSGGQGKGTDTQYF
TRBJ2-2	TRBV5-6	-	CASSLTGGVRTGELFF
TRBJ2-7	TRBV7-9	-	CASSLVQGSEQYF
TRBJ1-5	TRBV5-8	-	CASSAGNQPQHF
TRBJ2-7	TRBV27	-	CASSELAGWNEQYF
TRBJ1-1	TRBV7-6	-	CASTMGTGYTEAFF
TRBJ1-2	TRBV7-2	-	CASSLYWGYTF
TRBJ1-2	TRBV7-2	-	CASSLELAGGYGYTF
TRBJ2-2	TRBV7-2	-	CASSLAAGGPGGELFF
TRBJ2-3	TRBV2	once	CASSIRLARDTQYF
TRBJ1-1	TRBV7-2	-	CASSFTETTNTEAFF
TRBJ1-1	TRBV2	-	CASKLQGHEAFF
TRBJ1-3	TRBV15	few	CATSTSAHSFGNTIYF
TRBJ1-2	TRBV18	-	CASSPATGDLYGYTF
TRBJ1-2	TRBV10-3	-	CAISGQKGGYTF
TRBJ2-7	TRBV28	-	CASSLSSLVQRETYEQYF
TRBJ1-1	TRBV27	-	CASSRDRGSWEAFF
TRBJ1-2	TRBV4-3	-	CASSQDGQGDMGYTF